This T cell receptor (beta chain) was documented in a study of T-cell memory formation after mild COVID-19. Germline CDR1 and CDR2: SGHRS and YFSETQ. V lost 4 bases, J lost 4 bases, and 14 bases lay in between. CDR3 size: 14 residues. A remark on this clonotype: No antigen is known for it.

The study, taken as a whole, reports: Pre-infection memory showed some responding clones, and this suggested that cross-reactive memory joined.

TCRdb re-derived calls from the 5' RACE reads in MiXCR, one entry per CDR3 protein. The sample has more than 150,000 distinct CDR3 sequences, about 18% seen once. This TCR came from a man younger than 35 who had mild COVID-19 (a few samples of this study predate the infection). Cell type and time point are not known. The chain joins TRBV5-1 to TRBJ2-5; unclear D gene. The specimen sequenced was PBMCs or a T cell subset sorted from them (not recorded which). The CDR3 DNA sequence: TGCGCCAGCAGCCCGTCTCGGGTCAGAGAGACCCAGTACTTC. This encodes CASSPSRVRETQYF.